The 6 T cell receptor beta chains presented below share a single source sample, sequenced in a study of patients with pleural tuberculosis. From the reads, TCRdb called clonotypes with MiXCR, one entry per CDR3 protein. The sample contains around 50,000 distinct CDR3 sequences, under 8.5% of which appear only once. These receptors all stem from a human donor with pleural tuberculosis.

This clonotype was observed many times. The CDR3 loop is CASTTSGANTGELFF. The CDR3 DNA is TGTGCCAGTACGACTAGCGGAGCGAACACCGGGGAGCTGTTTTTT. The rearrangement uses TRBV19 and TRBJ2-2, with 9 bases that match TRBD2. This CDR3 contains 15 residues. Germline values: CDR1 LNHDA, CDR2 SQIVND (reference sequence). J lost 0 bases, V lost 7 bases, and 3 bases had no gene match.

This clonotype came up many times. The genes are TRBV2 and TRBJ2-1; TRBD2 agrees at 8 bases. V lost 6 bases and J lost 0; bases outside the gene matches: 4. The CDR3 has 15 amino acids. Germline V gene lookup returns CDR1 SNHLY and CDR2 FYNNEI. The CDR3 region is CASRATSGSYNEQFF. The CDR3 DNA sequence: TGTGCCAGCAGAGCCACTAGCGGCTCCTACAATGAGCAGTTCTTC.

In nucleotides, the CDR3 is TGTGCCAGCAGACCGACTAGCGGGAGCACAGATACGCAGTATTTT. This gives the protein CASRPTSGSTDTQYF. V and J are TRBV2 and TRBJ2-3, with 10 bases identical to TRBD2. Losses at the gene ends were 6 bases for V and 0 bases for J; bases not matched to a gene: 3. The CDR3 contains 15 residues. Germline loops: CDR1 SNHLY, CDR2 FYNNEI.

Ten or more counts support this clonotype. The V and J genes are TRBV18 and TRBJ2-3; a weak D match, TRBD2 (6 bases). The CDR3 length is 13 residues. Germline CDR1 KGHSH, CDR2 LQKENI. Deletions cut 6 bases from V and 2 bases from J, with 9 bases between. In DNA, the CDR3 is TGTGCCAGCTCGAGGACTAACACAGATACGCAGTATTTT. Amino acids: CASSRTNTDTQYF.

This clonotype has a count of ten or more. This chain connects TRBV20-1 to TRBJ2-7, with D possibly TRBD2 on 5 matching bases. Trimming left V 1 base short and J 4 bases short, with 5 bases between. Germline V gene data show CDR1 as DFQATT and CDR2 as SNEGSKA (reference sequence). The CDR3 covers 11 residues. The CDR3, as DNA: TGCAGTGCTAGAGCGGGATACGAGCAGTACTTC. Protein product: CSARAGYEQYF.

This clonotype was seen many times. The rearrangement links TRBV12-5 to TRBJ1-1; TRBD1 might be the D (5 bases). The CDR3 is 16 amino acids. V shed 0 bases and J shed 0 bases, with 11 bases lying between them. Germline lookup yields CDR1 LGHNT and CDR2 FRNRAP. CDR3 sequence: CASGLVGEGMNTEAFF. The CDR3 nucleotides read TGTGCTAGTGGTTTGGTAGGGGAGGGAATGAACACTGAAGCTTTCTTT.